The rows below give T cell receptor beta chains drawn from one sample of a study of cytomegalovirus exposure and HLA in healthy donors. The table came from immunoSEQ multiplex PCR; TCRdb's copy has only in-frame clones and leaves some out. Among 97,000 or so clones listed, 85% to 95% were seen once. What was sequenced was PBMCs. These receptors originate from a woman between 18 and 30 years old in good health and CMV-seronegative. CDR3s include the opening cysteine and the closing phenylalanine or tryptophan. A D gene is named only where the DNA matches it firmly. The size entry is marked missing in some rows and otherwise reads once, few, many or a size class.

d_gene: NA
v_gene: TRBV6-1
j_gene: TRBJ2-1
abundance: NA
CDR3aa: CASSLTGLGPNEQFF
CDR3nt: TGTGCCAGCAGTTTAACGGGACTGGGACCCAATGAGCAGTTCTTC

d_gene: TRBD1
v_gene: TRBV7-9
j_gene: TRBJ1-4
abundance: NA
CDR3aa: CASSPRTGGREKLFF
CDR3nt: TGTGCCAGCAGCCCTCGGACAGGGGGACGTGAAAAACTGTTTTTT

d_gene: NA
v_gene: TRBV7-7
j_gene: TRBJ2-1
abundance: NA
CDR3aa: CASSLAVGSGYNEQFF
CDR3nt: TGTGCTAGCAGCTTAGCGGTCGGTAGCGGTTACAATGAGCAGTTCTTC

d_gene: TRBD2
v_gene: TRBV27
j_gene: TRBJ2-3
abundance: NA
CDR3aa: CASSLPGLAGTADTQYF
CDR3nt: TGTGCCAGCAGTTTACCCGGACTAGCGGGGACCGCAGATACGCAGTATTTT

d_gene: TRBD1
v_gene: TRBV9
j_gene: TRBJ1-4
abundance: NA
CDR3aa: CASSVDRGGEKLFF
CDR3nt: TGTGCCAGCAGCGTAGACAGGGGGGGTGAAAAACTGTTTTTT

d_gene: NA
v_gene: TRBV15
j_gene: TRBJ2-2
abundance: NA
CDR3aa: CATSREIVPGNTGELFF
CDR3nt: TGTGCCACCAGCAGAGAAATTGTTCCGGGGAACACCGGGGAGCTGTTTTTT

d_gene: NA
v_gene: TRBV7-7
j_gene: TRBJ1-1
abundance: NA
CDR3aa: CASSLDSNTEAFF
CDR3nt: TGTGCTAGCAGCCTGGACTCGAACACTGAAGCTTTCTTT

d_gene: TRBD1
v_gene: TRBV27
j_gene: TRBJ2-1
abundance: NA
CDR3aa: CASSKGTGGYNEQFF
CDR3nt: TGTGCCAGCAGTAAAGGGACAGGTGGCTACAATGAGCAGTTCTTC

d_gene: TRBD1
v_gene: TRBV10-3
j_gene: TRBJ1-2
abundance: NA
CDR3aa: CAISGGQVDGYTF
CDR3nt: TGTGCCATCAGTGGGGGACAGGTCGATGGCTACACCTTC

d_gene: TRBD1
v_gene: TRBV30
j_gene: TRBJ2-5
abundance: NA
CDR3aa: CAWSGTGDRETQYF
CDR3nt: TGTGCCTGGAGTGGGACAGGGGACCGAGAGACCCAGTACTTC

d_gene: NA
v_gene: TRBV27
j_gene: TRBJ2-4
abundance: NA
CDR3aa: CASSPPGIGNIQYF
CDR3nt: TGTGCCAGCAGTCCTCCTGGCATCGGGAACATTCAGTACTTC

d_gene: TRBD2
v_gene: TRBV2
j_gene: TRBJ2-5
abundance: NA
CDR3aa: CASSSRTSEQETQYF
CDR3nt: TGTGCCAGCAGTTCTCGGACTAGCGAACAAGAGACCCAGTACTTC

d_gene: NA
v_gene: TRBV5-1
j_gene: TRBJ2-3
abundance: once
CDR3aa: CASSYGGGGNLADTQYF
CDR3nt: TGCGCCAGCAGCTACGGAGGGGGAGGGAATCTGGCAGATACGCAGTATTTT

d_gene: NA
v_gene: TRBV21-1
j_gene: TRBJ1-1
abundance: few
CDR3aa: CASSNMNTEAFF
CDR3nt: TGTGCCAGCAGTAACATGAACACTGAAGCTTTCTTT

d_gene: NA
v_gene: TRBV7-2
j_gene: TRBJ1-1
abundance: NA
CDR3aa: CASSLGQASEAFF
CDR3nt: TGTGCCAGCAGCTTAGGGCAGGCGTCTGAAGCTTTCTTT

d_gene: NA
v_gene: TRBV7-9
j_gene: TRBJ1-1
abundance: once
CDR3aa: CASSPLSQGSTEAFF
CDR3nt: TGTGCCAGCAGCCCTCTCTCTCAGGGGAGCACTGAAGCTTTCTTT

d_gene: NA
v_gene: TRBV5-1
j_gene: TRBJ2-7
abundance: once
CDR3aa: CASSGSTYEQYF
CDR3nt: TGCGCCAGCAGCGGCAGTACGTACGAGCAGTACTTC

d_gene: TRBD2
v_gene: TRBV7-2
j_gene: TRBJ2-1
abundance: once
CDR3aa: CASSLEGGGALNEQFF
CDR3nt: TGTGCCAGCAGCTTGGAGGGCGGGGGGGCCCTCAATGAGCAGTTCTTC

d_gene: NA
v_gene: TRBV19
j_gene: TRBJ1-5
abundance: NA
CDR3aa: CASSLPTGQNSNQPQHF
CDR3nt: TGTGCCAGTAGTTTGCCGACCGGACAGAATAGCAATCAGCCCCAGCATTTT

d_gene: TRBD2
v_gene: TRBV9
j_gene: TRBJ2-5
abundance: NA
CDR3aa: CASSPGGGSQETQYF
CDR3nt: TGTGCCAGCAGCCCTGGGGGGGGTTCCCAAGAGACCCAGTACTTC

d_gene: TRBD1
v_gene: TRBV7-9
j_gene: TRBJ1-1
abundance: NA
CDR3aa: CASSPQGAEAFF
CDR3nt: TGTGCCAGCAGCCCACAGGGGGCCGAAGCTTTCTTT

d_gene: NA
v_gene: TRBV30
j_gene: TRBJ1-3
abundance: NA
CDR3aa: CAWSGGASLNTIYF
CDR3nt: TGTGCCTGGAGTGGCGGGGCATCATTAAACACCATATATTTT

d_gene: TRBD1
v_gene: TRBV6-5
j_gene: TRBJ2-7
abundance: NA
CDR3aa: CASSPDMGQGSEQYF
CDR3nt: TGTGCCAGCAGTCCGGACATGGGACAGGGAAGCGAGCAGTACTTC

d_gene: TRBD2
v_gene: TRBV5-1
j_gene: TRBJ2-3
abundance: few
CDR3aa: CASNSRPSGGDGDTQYF
CDR3nt: TGCGCCAGCAACTCCCGTCCTAGCGGGGGTGATGGAGATACGCAGTATTTT

d_gene: NA
v_gene: TRBV21-1
j_gene: TRBJ2-1
abundance: NA
CDR3aa: CASSKGEAGRTYNEQFF
CDR3nt: TGTGCCAGCAGCAAGGGGGAAGCGGGAAGGACCTACAATGAGCAGTTCTTC

d_gene: NA
v_gene: TRBV6-5
j_gene: TRBJ2-3
abundance: once
CDR3aa: CASSFVDTQYF
CDR3nt: TGTGCCAGCAGCTTCGTAGATACGCAGTATTTT

d_gene: NA
v_gene: TRBV7-6
j_gene: TRBJ2-7
abundance: NA
CDR3aa: CASTGGASYEQYF
CDR3nt: TGTGCCAGCACGGGGGGCGCCTCCTACGAGCAGTACTTC

d_gene: TRBD1
v_gene: TRBV2
j_gene: TRBJ1-5
abundance: NA
CDR3aa: CASSEGTGYNQPQHF
CDR3nt: TGTGCCAGCAGTGAAGGGACAGGGTACAATCAGCCCCAGCATTTT

d_gene: NA
v_gene: TRBV2
j_gene: TRBJ2-1
abundance: NA
CDR3aa: CASRRGLGGDNEQFF
CDR3nt: TGTGCCAGCAGGCGCGGGCTAGGAGGCGACAATGAGCAGTTCTTC

d_gene: NA
v_gene: TRBV18
j_gene: TRBJ2-7
abundance: NA
CDR3aa: CASSPRRVHEQYF
CDR3nt: TGTGCCAGCTCACCACGACGGGTCCACGAGCAGTACTTC

d_gene: NA
v_gene: TRBV27
j_gene: TRBJ2-4
abundance: NA
CDR3aa: CASSPKDGAKNIQYF
CDR3nt: TGTGCCAGCAGTCCTAAAGATGGAGCCAAAAACATTCAGTACTTC

d_gene: NA
v_gene: TRBV6-5
j_gene: TRBJ1-1
abundance: NA
CDR3aa: CASSSQLGTSNTEAFF
CDR3nt: TGTGCCAGCAGTTCCCAGTTGGGCACCTCGAACACTGAAGCTTTCTTT

d_gene: TRBD1
v_gene: TRBV27
j_gene: TRBJ1-1
abundance: NA
CDR3aa: CASSSLNVGDRGLLVLFTEAFF
CDR3nt: TGTGCCAGCAGTTCACTCAACGTTGGGGACAGGGGGCTCCTCGTCCTGTTCACTGAAGCTTTCTTT

d_gene: NA
v_gene: TRBV6-5
j_gene: TRBJ1-2
abundance: NA
CDR3aa: CASSPGGTDNYGYTF
CDR3nt: TGTGCCAGCAGCCCGGGAGGGACGGATAACTATGGCTACACCTTC

d_gene: TRBD1
v_gene: TRBV18
j_gene: TRBJ1-2
abundance: NA
CDR3aa: CASSPPGQTTGYTF
CDR3nt: TGTGCCAGCTCACCACCGGGACAGACTACTGGCTACACCTTC

d_gene: NA
v_gene: TRBV7-9
j_gene: TRBJ1-1
abundance: NA
CDR3aa: CASSLDYRNTEAFF
CDR3nt: TGTGCCAGCAGCTTAGATTACAGAAACACTGAAGCTTTCTTT

d_gene: NA
v_gene: TRBV5-6
j_gene: TRBJ1-5
abundance: NA
CDR3aa: CASSEIPREGDNQPQHF
CDR3nt: TGTGCCAGCAGCGAGATACCCCGGGAGGGAGACAATCAGCCCCAGCATTTT

d_gene: TRBD2
v_gene: TRBV27
j_gene: TRBJ2-1
abundance: NA
CDR3aa: CAIRTSGRYNEQFF
CDR3nt: TGTGCCATACGGACTAGCGGGCGCTACAATGAGCAGTTCTTC

d_gene: NA
v_gene: TRBV7-6
j_gene: TRBJ1-1
abundance: NA
CDR3aa: CASSRDVGGGTEAFF
CDR3nt: TGTGCCAGCAGCCGGGACGTTGGGGGAGGCACTGAAGCTTTCTTT

d_gene: TRBD2
v_gene: TRBV7-2
j_gene: TRBJ2-3
abundance: NA
CDR3aa: CASSSRTSSGDTQYF
CDR3nt: TGTGCCAGCAGCTCCCGGACTAGTTCGGGAGATACGCAGTATTTT

d_gene: TRBD2
v_gene: TRBV9
j_gene: TRBJ2-1
abundance: once
CDR3aa: CASSTGGSNYNEQFF
CDR3nt: TGTGCCAGCAGCACGGGCGGGAGTAACTACAATGAGCAGTTCTTC

d_gene: TRBD1
v_gene: TRBV18
j_gene: TRBJ1-4
abundance: NA
CDR3aa: CASSPTVQGKYEKLFF
CDR3nt: TGTGCCAGCTCACCCACCGTACAGGGGAAATATGAAAAACTGTTTTTT

d_gene: NA
v_gene: TRBV10-3
j_gene: TRBJ1-4
abundance: NA
CDR3aa: CAISVGGWREKLFF
CDR3nt: TGTGCCATCAGTGTTGGGGGCTGGCGTGAAAAACTGTTTTTT

d_gene: TRBD1
v_gene: TRBV2
j_gene: TRBJ1-2
abundance: NA
CDR3aa: CASRAGTGGHYGYTF
CDR3nt: TGTGCCAGCAGGGCCGGGACAGGGGGCCACTATGGCTACACCTTC

d_gene: TRBD1
v_gene: TRBV30
j_gene: TRBJ1-2
abundance: NA
CDR3aa: CAWRRQGAKYGYTF
CDR3nt: TGTGCCTGGAGGAGACAGGGGGCAAAGTATGGCTACACCTTC

d_gene: TRBD1
v_gene: TRBV27
j_gene: TRBJ1-2
abundance: NA
CDR3aa: CASSQGQGIDGYTF
CDR3nt: TGTGCCAGCAGTCAGGGACAGGGGATCGATGGCTACACCTTC

d_gene: TRBD1
v_gene: TRBV5-6
j_gene: TRBJ2-7
abundance: NA
CDR3aa: CASRRMTGSDEQYF
CDR3nt: TGTGCCAGCAGACGAATGACAGGGAGCGACGAGCAGTACTTC

d_gene: NA
v_gene: TRBV10-3
j_gene: TRBJ2-2
abundance: NA
CDR3aa: CAISDQGELFF
CDR3nt: TGTGCCATCAGTGATCAGGGGGAGCTGTTTTTT

d_gene: NA
v_gene: TRBV5-1
j_gene: TRBJ1-1
abundance: NA
CDR3aa: CASSSTPAKRYTEAFF
CDR3nt: TGCGCCAGCAGCTCGACCCCGGCGAAGCGGTACACTGAAGCTTTCTTT

d_gene: NA
v_gene: TRBV5-1
j_gene: TRBJ2-3
abundance: NA
CDR3aa: CASSLYSSETDTQYF
CDR3nt: TGCGCCAGCAGCTTGTATTCTAGCGAGACAGATACGCAGTATTTT

d_gene: NA
v_gene: TRBV7-9
j_gene: TRBJ2-7
abundance: NA
CDR3aa: CASSPPSDRTYEQYF
CDR3nt: TGTGCCAGCAGCCCACCAAGTGACAGGACCTACGAGCAGTACTTC